The present entry profiles one T cell receptor (beta chain) with its context. The table came from immunoSEQ multiplex PCR; TCRdb's copy has only in-frame clones and leaves some out. The data hold 95,000 to 110,000 clones, with about 89% observed a single time. These data belong to a study of control samples from healthy donors and cancer patients. The V segment lost 3 bases and the J segment 3 bases; nucleotides outside the gene matches: 6. Per germline, CDR1 LNHNV and CDR2 YYDKDF (reference sequence). The CDR3 runs to 15 residues. The receptor's source is a man aged 60-69 years with lung cancer. Sequenced: PBMCs. The J gene is TRBJ1-2, the V gene TRBV15; 8 positions agree with TRBD1. This CDR3 reads CATSSPTGAYYGYTF. CDR3 coding DNA: TGTGCCACCAGCAGCCCGACAGGGGCTTACTATGGCTACACCTTC.